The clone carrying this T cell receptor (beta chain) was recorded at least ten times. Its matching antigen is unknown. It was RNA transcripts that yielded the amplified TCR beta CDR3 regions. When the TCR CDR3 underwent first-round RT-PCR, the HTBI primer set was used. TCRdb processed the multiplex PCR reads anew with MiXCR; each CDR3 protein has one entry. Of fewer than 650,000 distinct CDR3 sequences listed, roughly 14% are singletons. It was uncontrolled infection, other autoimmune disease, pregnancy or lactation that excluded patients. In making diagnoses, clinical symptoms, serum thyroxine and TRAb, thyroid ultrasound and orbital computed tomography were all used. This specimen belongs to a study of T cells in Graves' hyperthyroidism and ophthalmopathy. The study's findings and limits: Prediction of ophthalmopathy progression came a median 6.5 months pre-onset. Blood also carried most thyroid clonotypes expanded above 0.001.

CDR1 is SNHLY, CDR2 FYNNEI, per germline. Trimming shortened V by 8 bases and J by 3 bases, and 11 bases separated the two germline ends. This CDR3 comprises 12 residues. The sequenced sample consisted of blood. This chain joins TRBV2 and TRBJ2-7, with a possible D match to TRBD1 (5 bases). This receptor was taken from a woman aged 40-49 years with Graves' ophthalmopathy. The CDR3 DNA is TGTGCCAGCCACCAGACAGACTACGAGCAGTACTTC. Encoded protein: CASHQTDYEQYF. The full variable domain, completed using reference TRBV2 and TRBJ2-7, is EPEVTQTPSHQVTQMGQEVILRCVPISNHLYFYWYRQILGQKVEFLVSFYNNEISEKSEIFDDQFSVERPDGSNFTLKIRSTKLEDSAMYFCASHQTDYEQYFGPGTRLTVT.